This T cell receptor (beta chain) was sequenced for a study of identical twins (dated by TCRdb to 2016 to 2017). About the investigation overall: TCR alpha and beta repertoires from monozygotic twins, unrelated adults of various ages and cord blood were deep-sequenced to test whether fetal clonotypes persist. Replicate twin experiments were performed at different times using different library preparation protocols to rule out contamination. Broader findings and caveats from the paper: The excess sharing between twins in beta out-of-frame sequences was weaker because fewer shared sequences reduced the signal-to-noise ratio. Fewer insertions were carried by abundant cord blood beta clonotypes, a similar but weaker trend appeared in young adult naive repertoires, and no such trend appeared in memory repertoires. In monozygotic twins, recombination models systematically underestimated out-of-frame TCR alpha sharing, but the models matched the sharing seen between unrelated individuals. Because the same donors could not be followed over many years, the conclusions relied on cross-sectional statistical analysis. Invariant T cells such as MAIT and iNKT could partly confound zero-insertion analyses, although diverse VJ usage argued against such confounding for most clonotypes. Compared with coincidental sharing between unrelated individuals, an excess of low generation-probability sequences was observed among out-of-frame TCR alpha sequences shared between twins.

A few counts support this clonotype. Its target antigen remains unknown. Within one base of it there is no much larger clone, and no base qualities were kept. Every donor in the study was a healthy Caucasian. Three pairs of female monozygotic twins, all aged about 18 to 29 years, made up the twin cohort. Miltenyi CD45RO+ enrichment and human naive T-cell isolation kits were used to isolate memory (CD45RO+) and naive T cells from PBMC. The library was prepared using 5' RACE. The sequencer was an Illumina HiSeq 2000. A universal primer binding site was introduced by template switching, and a unique molecular identifier was present in the final cDNA, enabling accurate counting of TCR cDNA molecules. Specific primers in the conserved constant-segment region were used to synthesize first-strand cDNA for the TCR alpha and beta chains. Each cDNA library was double barcoded, with a SMART-Mk sample barcode plus Illumina barcodes, to control for contamination. TruSeq adapter sequences, together with Illumina sample barcodes, were added in two successive PCR steps. TCR alpha and beta cDNA libraries were sequenced on the Illumina HiSeq platform with custom primers. Per the source publication's procedure: MiGEC was used to process raw reads and extract unique molecular identifiers, and MiXCR was used to find CDR3 positions. For each individual, recombination models were inferred using an EM algorithm with the repgenHMM and IGoR tools. The tcR package in R was used for shared clonotype analysis, with sharing normalized by the product of cloneset sizes. To study raw recombination free of thymic and clonal selection effects, out-of-frame nonproductive sequences were analyzed. The public sequencing data were trimmed at Q25 with fastp and processed into clonotypes with MiXCR by TCRdb, which kept only in-frame beta chains. Rows matching on CDR3 protein sequence are summarized as one entry with the most common DNA and genes. TCRdb's processing, not the authors', yielded these V and J calls. The sample table contains 220,000 or so distinct CDR3 sequences; only one count was recorded for 5.5% to 7% of them. 3.5% to 4% of the sample is in the top ten clones.

The CDR3 runs 16 residues from the cysteine to the phenylalanine. The read is trimmed to its CDR3 DNA, 48 bases read in frame from base 1. CDR1 and CDR2 are read off the germline V gene as KGHSH and LQKENI. Here V drops 5 bases and J drops 2 bases, and the junction holds 9 bases not matched to any gene. This same sample was also taken into another study, of yellow fever vaccine responses in identical twins. Drawing on the second study: The authors reported that the T cell response to vaccination in identical twins appeared partly convergent and partly personalized. In the study, vaccine-responding T cell clones were precisely tracked in identical twins.

The sequencing sample was made of memory (CD45RO+) T cells sorted from blood. The intended sense of this specimen's cell subset or site label: CD45RO+ enriched T cells. The receptor chain draws on TRBV18 and TRBJ2-3; 8 nucleotides in the junction match TRBD1. This clonotype originated in a young woman in good health. The DNA is as follows: TGTGCCAGCTCAGGCCGGACAGGGCGGGTCACAGATACGCAGTATTTT. This encodes CASSGRTGRVTDTQYF.